In its sample, the clone carrying this T cell receptor (beta chain) was seen a few times. Its antigen remains unidentified. Trimming took 3 bases from V and 7 from J, leaving 13 bases between them. Germline V gives CDR1 MNHEY, CDR2 SVGAGI. This CDR3 contains 14 residues. The data were obtained in a study of response to subunit inactivated influenza vaccine. Using its own MiXCR run on the RT-PCR reads, TCRdb lists one record per CDR3 protein. The table includes over 450,000 distinct CDR3 sequences, 13% detected once. The study, taken as a whole, reports: It was the authors' suggestion that each seasonal influenza vaccination recruits few new T cells.

The sample in question was PBMCs from blood, obtained roughly 48 days after vaccination. V and J are TRBV6-5 and TRBJ2-1; tentative D call: TRBD1 (5 bases). The TCR sequence derives from a middle-aged man who received an inactivated influenza vaccine. CDR3 nucleotide sequence: TGTGCCAGCAGTTATGGGGCTAGGTTGAATGAGCAGTTCTTC. Translating it yields CASSYGARLNEQFF.